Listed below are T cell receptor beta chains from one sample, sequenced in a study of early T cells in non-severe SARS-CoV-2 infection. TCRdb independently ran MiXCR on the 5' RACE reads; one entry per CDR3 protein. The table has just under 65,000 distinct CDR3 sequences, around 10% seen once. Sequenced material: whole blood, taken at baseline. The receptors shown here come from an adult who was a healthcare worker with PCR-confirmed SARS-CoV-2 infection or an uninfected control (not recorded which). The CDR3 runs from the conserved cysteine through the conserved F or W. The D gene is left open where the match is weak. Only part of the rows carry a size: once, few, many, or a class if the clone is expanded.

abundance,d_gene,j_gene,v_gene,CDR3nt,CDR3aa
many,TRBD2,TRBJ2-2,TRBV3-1,TGTGCCAGCAGCCAACTACAAGCGGGGGGCCCCACCGGGGAGCTGTTTTTT,CASSQLQAGGPTGELFF
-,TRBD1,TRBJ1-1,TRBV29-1,TGCAGCGTTGATTTGGGACAGAAAAACACTGAAGCTTTCTTT,CSVDLGQKNTEAFF
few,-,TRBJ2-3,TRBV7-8,TGTGCCAGCAGCCCCCGGAGGGTACGAACACCCACAGATACGCAGTATTTT,CASSPRRVRTPTDTQYF
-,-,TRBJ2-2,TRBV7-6,TGTGCCAGCAGCCTCGCCGGATCTCAGACCGGGGAGCTGTTTTTT,CASSLAGSQTGELFF
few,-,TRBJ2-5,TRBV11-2,TGTGCCAGCAGCTTTCAGCAGACCCAGTACTTC,CASSFQQTQYF
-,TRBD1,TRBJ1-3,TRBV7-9,TGTGCCAGCAGAAGCGGGACAGGCTCTGGAAACACCATATATTTT,CASRSGTGSGNTIYF
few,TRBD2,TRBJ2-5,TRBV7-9,TGTGCCAGCAGCCGGGGGACTAGCTCTACGGAGACCCAGTACTTC,CASSRGTSSTETQYF
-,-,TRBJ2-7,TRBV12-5,TGTGCTAGTGGTTTGGGTCAGGGGCCTCGCTACGAGCAGTACTTC,CASGLGQGPRYEQYF
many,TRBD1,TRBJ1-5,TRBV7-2,TGTGCCAGCAGCTTCTTAGGACAGGCGGGACAGCCCCAGCATTTT,CASSFLGQAGQPQHF
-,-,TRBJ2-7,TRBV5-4,TGTGCCAGCAGCCCAGGACCCCTCGAGCAGTACTTC,CASSPGPLEQYF
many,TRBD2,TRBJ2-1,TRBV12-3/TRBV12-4,TGTGCCAGCAGCCACACCGGGGGGGCAGGCAATGAGCAGTTCTTC,CASSHTGGAGNEQFF
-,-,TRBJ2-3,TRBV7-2,TGTGCCAGCAGCCGGGACGTAGCGGCAGATACGCAGTATTTT,CASSRDVAADTQYF
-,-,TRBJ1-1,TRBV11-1,TGTGCCAGCAGCTTAGTTGTGGGGAACACTGAAGCTTTCTTT,CASSLVVGNTEAFF
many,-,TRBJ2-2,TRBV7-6,TGTGCCAGCAGCGTAGAGGGATTAGCCGGGGAGCTGTTTTTT,CASSVEGLAGELFF
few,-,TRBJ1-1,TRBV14,TGTGCCAGCAGCCAAATGGGGGATGCGAGGAAAACTGAAGCTTTCTTT,CASSQMGDARKTEAFF
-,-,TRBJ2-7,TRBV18,TGTGCCAGCTCACCCGGGACACCTATAGGGCAGTACTTC,CASSPGTPIGQYF
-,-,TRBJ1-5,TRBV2,TGTGCCACCGGGAGTCCTGATCAGCCCCAGCATTTT,CATGSPDQPQHF
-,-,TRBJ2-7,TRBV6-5,TGTGCCAGCAGTTACCTGGGTCCTACCTACGAGCAGTACTTC,CASSYLGPTYEQYF
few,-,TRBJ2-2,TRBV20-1,TGCAGTGCTAGCACAGGGTCCACCGGGGAGCTGTTTTTT,CSASTGSTGELFF
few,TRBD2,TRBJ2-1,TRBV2,TGTGCCAGCAGTGACCCCCGGGGGGGGAATGAGCAGTTCTTC,CASSDPRGGNEQFF
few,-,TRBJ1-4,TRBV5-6,TGTGCCAGCAGCTTGGGGCACACTTCTAATGAAAAACTGTTTTTT,CASSLGHTSNEKLFF